This T cell receptor (beta chain) was sequenced in a study of early T cells in non-severe SARS-CoV-2 infection (dated by TCRdb to the early 2020s). Turning to the overall study: Because TCR sequencing was done on bulk RNA from unsorted whole blood, the alpha and beta chains could not be paired. Study-wide conclusions, independent of this receptor: Matching against VDJdb was skewed toward anti-spike CD8 responses, likely underestimated virus-specific expansions, and missed private and CD4 specificities.

The protocol used for the library was 5' RACE. The sequencer was a NextSeq 500. In the TCR library protocol, unique molecular identifiers were attached to individual cDNA molecules to correct for PCR bias and sequencing error. TCR alpha and beta chains were both sequenced, and the abundances of alpha and beta sequences in each sample were closely correlated with each other. On the study's bioinformatics: Decombinator V4 was used to perform V gene, J gene and CDR3 annotation of TCR sequences. TCRs were defined as expanded if a significant change between any two time points was detected under a Poisson model with p below 0.0001. TCR abundances were normalised to the total number of TCRs sequenced per sample and were expressed as counts per million. MAIT TCRs were defined by TRAV1-2 paired with TRAJ12, TRAJ20 or TRAJ33, and iNKT TCRs by TRAV10 paired with TRAJ18. VDJdb, accessed 1 November 2021, was searched for CMV, EBV and SARS-CoV-2 annotated TCRs, excluding TCRs annotated for multiple antigens. TCRdb itself trimmed the public reads at Q25 with fastp, ran MiXCR and retained productive beta chains. Duplicate CDR3 protein sequences are folded into a single record with the most common DNA and genes. These V and J calls are TCRdb output, not the study's own analysis. The sample table lists tens of thousands of distinct CDR3 sequences, around 13% of them with a count of one. The ten top clones hold approximately 1% of the sample.

This clonotype was seen more than once but under ten times. Its antigen is still unknown. No quality values exist for individual bases; no much larger clone is one base distant. V is reduced by 2 bases and J by 8 bases, leaving a spacing of 4 bases between them. The CDR3 numbers 11 residues from cysteine through phenylalanine. Of all the DNA, just the CDR3 is kept, 33 bases in frame from base 1. Based on the germline V gene (reference sequence), the CDR1 and CDR2 sequences are SEHNR and FQNEAQ. Set within a cohort of healthcare workers in London, UK, this nested case-control study involved weekly PCR testing of nasopharyngeal swabs along with blood sampling. Healthcare workers were recruited during the week of the UK lockdown, between 23 and 31 March 2020, and followed weekly for up to roughly 15 weeks.

Recombination joined TRBV7-9 with TRBJ2-1, with the D gene not confidently named. The material sequenced was whole blood. The receptor comes from an adult who was a healthcare worker with PCR-confirmed SARS-CoV-2 infection or an uninfected control (not recorded which). The CDR3 protein sequence reads: CASSLWYEQFF. The nucleotide sequence is given as TGTGCCAGCAGCTTATGGTATGAGCAGTTCTTC.